Below, 20 T cell receptor beta chains from the same sample are listed, as sequenced in a study of blood T cell repertoires in COVID-19. Profiling relied on immunoSEQ multiplex PCR, and the TCRdb table lists in-frame clones only, not all of them. The data contain a few hundred thousand clones, 80% to 95% of them singletons. Sequenced material: peripheral blood. The receptors come from a person aged 18-29 years with COVID-19, enrolled during active disease.

This chain uses TRBV27 with TRBJ1-5; D gene ambiguous. Trimming took off 2 bases at V and 0 bases at J, with 14 bases between the two ends. This CDR3 comprises 17 residues. The V gene's germline CDR1 is MNHEY and CDR2 SMNVEV (reference sequence). The CDR3 nucleotides are TGTGCCAGCAGTTTAAATGCTGAGGGTTATAGCAATCAGCCCCAGCATTTT. Translated, it gives CASSLNAEGYSNQPQHF.

The chain couples TRBV11-2 to TRBJ2-7; D remains unclear. The germline CDR1 and CDR2 sequences are SGHAT and FQNNGV. The CDR3 covers 12 residues. V lost 2 bases to trimming and J lost 4 bases, with 6 bases between them. The CDR3 bases are TGTGCCAGCAGCTTAACTGATTACGAGCAGTACTTC. Its protein product is CASSLTDYEQYF. The full variable domain, rest sourced from reference TRBV11-2 and TRBJ2-7, is EAGVAQSPRYKIIEKRQSVAFWCNPISGHATLYWYQQILGQGPKLLIQFQNNGVVDDSQLPKDRFSAERLKGVDSTLKIQPAKLEDSAVYLCASSLTDYEQYFGPGTRLTVT.

The V and J genes are TRBV29-1 and TRBJ2-2; D not resolved. V lost 1 base, J lost 4 bases, and 7 bases lay in between. The CDR3 covers 13 residues. Germline CDR1 and CDR2: SQVTM and ANQGSEA. CDR3 residues: CSVEGRVTGELFF. CDR3 bases: TGCAGCGTTGAAGGCCGGGTCACCGGGGAGCTGTTTTTT.

This rearrangement joins TRBV10-2 to TRBJ1-2, with D possibly being TRBD1 (6 bases). CDR1 is WSHSY and CDR2 is SAAADI in the germline V gene. The V end was cut by 0 bases, the J end by 6 bases, with 20 bases between. This CDR3 spans 17 amino acids. The CDR3 here is CASSESTVIASGDGYTF. CDR3 sequence (DNA): TGCGCCAGCAGTGAGTCGACAGTAATCGCGTCAGGGGATGGCTACACCTTC.

This chain links TRBV6-6 with TRBJ1-2; the match to TRBD1 covers 7 bases. Germline CDR1 reads MNHNY; CDR2 reads SVGAGI (reference sequence). The CDR3 loop spans 16 amino acids. V lost 0 bases and J lost 1; bases outside the gene matches: 5. The CDR3 here is CASSYSRDRFNYGYTF. DNA for the CDR3: TGTGCCAGCAGTTACTCCCGGGACAGATTTAACTATGGCTACACCTTC.

This clone came up once. This chain connects TRBV24-1 to TRBJ2-2, with TRBD1 matching 12 bases. The CDR3 totals 18 residues. The germline V gene has CDR1 KGHDR and CDR2 SFDVKD. The trim removed 4 bases at V and 4 bases at J, leaving 9 bases unmatched. The CDR3 sequence is CATSDATPGQGATGELFF. The CDR3, as DNA: TGTGCCACCAGTGACGCCACACCGGGACAGGGGGCCACCGGGGAGCTGTTTTTT.

V usage is TRBV6-5 and J usage is TRBJ1-5, with a weak D call TRBD1 (5 bases). With 6 bases removed from V and 2 bases from J, the gap between germline ends came to 11 bases. The CDR3 loop spans 14 amino acids. CDR1 and CDR2 (germline): MNHEY, SVGAGI. CDR3 sequence: CASSPRDGNQPQHF. The DNA of the CDR3 is TGTGCCAGCAGCCCCAGGGATGGCAATCAGCCCCAGCATTTT.

This clone was seen a single time. The J gene is TRBJ1-1, the V gene TRBV27, with TRBD1 matching 9 bases. Germline loops: CDR1 MNHEY, CDR2 SMNVEV (reference sequence). The CDR3 extends over 14 amino acids. V was clipped by 5 bases and J by 5 bases; unmatched bases: 6. CDR3 DNA: TGTGCCAGCAGTCCGGGACAGGGACGAACTGAAGCTTTCTTT. It translates to CASSPGQGRTEAFF.

The V gene is TRBV2, the J gene TRBJ1-4; 7 nucleotides agree with TRBD1. With 8 bases clipped from V and 5 bases from J, the junction kept 5 bases outside the gene matches. Per germline, CDR1 SNHLY and CDR2 FYNNEI. The CDR3 spans 13 residues. As DNA, the CDR3 is TGTGCCAGCTCCGGGACAGTCAATGAAAAACTGTTTTTT. Residues: CASSGTVNEKLFF.

The chain recombines TRBV2 with TRBJ2-2; 7 nucleotides line up with TRBD2. V lost 8 bases and J lost 0; bases outside the gene matches: 9. The CDR3 has 16 amino acids. The germline V gene encodes CDR1 SNHLY and CDR2 FYNNEI. The CDR3 DNA reads TGTGCCAGCTTGAGGGGCGGGGGTACGAACACCGGGGAGCTGTTTTTT. Protein product: CASLRGGGTNTGELFF.

The chain couples TRBV5-5 to TRBJ1-5; a weak D match, TRBD1 (5 bases). The CDR3 runs to 15 residues. Germline values: CDR1 SGHKS, CDR2 YYEKEE (reference sequence). V lost 1 base and J lost 4, with 12 bases in between. The CDR3 coding sequence is TGTGCCAGCAGCTTGTCAGGGAAACTAAATCAGCCCCAGCATTTT. It specifies CASSLSGKLNQPQHF.

This chain's CDR3 is CASNRLAGGWGGETQYF. CDR3 in DNA: TGTGCCAGCAATAGGCTAGCGGGAGGCTGGGGGGGAGAGACCCAGTACTTC. The V gene is TRBV28, the J gene TRBJ2-5; 11 bases line up with TRBD2. The CDR3 sequence is 17 residues long. The J segment lost 4 bases and the V segment lost 7 bases, leaving 14 bases of the junction unmatched. The germline V gene encodes CDR1 MDHEN and CDR2 SYDVKM.

This clone has a single count. The V and J genes are TRBV7-3 and TRBJ2-1; possible D gene TRBD1, 6 bases. V was pared by 5 bases and J by 6 bases, with 8 bases between. Germline loops: CDR1 SGHTA, CDR2 FQGTGA. The CDR3 covers 12 residues. Here the CDR3 DNA reads TGTGCCAGCAGCCAGGGGCTCAATGAGCAGTTCTTC. The encoded protein is CASSQGLNEQFF.

This chain connects TRBV29-1 to TRBJ2-5; possible D gene TRBD1, 5 bases. V shed 8 bases and J shed 3 bases, with 16 bases lying between them. The CDR3 has 13 residues. Looked up from germline, CDR1 is SQVTM and CDR2 is ANQGSEA. CDR3: CSSRRLTEETQYF. In DNA, the CDR3 is TGCAGCTCCCGGCGATTGACAGAAGAGACCCAGTACTTC.

The chain couples TRBV5-6 to TRBJ2-1; TRBD2 agrees at 8 bases. Germline V lookup: CDR1 SGHDT, CDR2 YYEEEE. The CDR3 contains 16 residues. With V trimmed by 2 bases and J by 3 bases, 7 bases remained unmatched. The CDR3 DNA reads TGTGCCAGCAGCTTCCGTGGACTAGCAGACTACAATGAGCAGTTCTTC. This codes for CASSFRGLADYNEQFF.

The chain combines TRBV6-2 or TRBV6-3 with TRBJ1-5; the D gene is possibly TRBD1 (6 bases). This CDR3 contains 14 residues. The germline V gene has CDR1 MNHEY and CDR2 SVGEGT. V gave up 6 bases and J gave up 7 bases, with 16 bases separating them. The CDR3 region is CASSQPGGPQPQHF. CDR3 nucleotide sequence: TGTGCCAGCAGCCAACCGGGGGGGCCCCAGCCCCAGCATTTT.

This clone was seen a single time. The chain's CDR3 is CASRQASTGELFF. The CDR3 DNA sequence: TGTGCCAGCAGACAAGCGAGCACCGGGGAGCTGTTTTTT. This chain connects TRBV6-5 to TRBJ2-2; D not resolved. The V gene's germline CDR1 is MNHEY and CDR2 SVGAGI. Trimming removed 6 bases from V and 4 bases from J, with 9 bases in between. The CDR3 length is 13 residues.

The CDR3 nucleotides read TGTGCCAGCAGCGTAGCGGACAGCGGTATCACCATGGGTACGCAGTATTTT. This codes for CASSVADSGITMGTQYF. V is TRBV9 and J is TRBJ2-3; maybe TRBD1 (6 bases). The germline gives CDR1 SGDLS, CDR2 YYNGEE. V shed 0 bases and J shed 8 bases, with 22 bases lying between them. The CDR3 is 17 residues long.

The chain joins TRBV10-3 to TRBJ1-1; 8 bases map to TRBD1. The V gene's germline CDR1 is ENHRY and CDR2 SYGVKD. Trimming removed 5 bases from V and 5 bases from J; junction bases left unmatched: 7. The CDR3 has 14 amino acids. The DNA for the CDR3 is TGTGCCATCAGTACGACAGGGGTAGGAACTGAAGCTTTCTTT. Protein product: CAISTTGVGTEAFF.

V and J are TRBV7-6 and TRBJ2-7; 7 nucleotides match TRBD2. The CDR3 loop spans 13 amino acids. The germline V gene has CDR1 SGHVS and CDR2 FNYEAQ. J lost 3 bases, V lost 8 bases, and 7 bases had no gene match. CDR3 bases: TGTGCCAGCGGGCCGGGACTATTCTACGAGCAGTACTTC. Translation: CASGPGLFYEQYF.